The next 14 T cell receptor beta chains were all read from a single sample in a study of blood T cell repertoires in COVID-19 (dated by TCRdb to about 2020). The library was built by means of the immunoSEQ multiplex PCR assay. Here the immuneACCESS table is served through TCRdb, limited to in-frame sequences with V and J called. Missing clones are a known gap in these copies; in checked studies unresolved V genes cover under half, and the rest lacks a known reason. This sample lists about 160,000 clones; roughly four fifths were detected once. The top ten clonotypes cover 22% of the sample. Sequencing input: peripheral blood. These receptors all stem from an elderly woman with acute or convalescent COVID-19.

The J gene is TRBJ1-1, the V gene TRBV3-1 (or the pseudogene TRBV3-2); perhaps TRBD1 as D (5 bases). V was clipped by 4 bases and J by 5 bases, with 11 bases between them. The CDR3 covers 13 residues. CDR1 is LGHDT and CDR2 is YNNKEL in the germline V gene (reference sequence). The CDR3 DNA sequence: TGTGCCAGCAGCCCCTGGGAGGGGACTGAAGCTTTCTTT. It encodes CASSPWEGTEAFF.

This clone was counted only a few times. The gene calls are TRBV27 and TRBJ1-1; weak D call: TRBD1 (5 bases). CDR1 is MNHEY, CDR2 SMNVEV, per germline (reference sequence). This CDR3 has 14 residues. With 3 bases removed from V and 3 bases from J, the gap between germline ends came to 11 bases. CDR3 nucleotides: TGTGCCAGCAGTTTTGGGGGAGGTGACACTGAAGCTTTCTTT. It codes for CASSFGGGDTEAFF.

The chain uses TRBV5-4 and TRBJ2-7; D gene unclear. V lost 4 bases and J 0 bases, leaving 14 bases between the germline ends. Germline V gene sequence: CDR1 SGHNT, CDR2 YYREEE (reference sequence). This CDR3 has 15 amino acids. CDR3 residues: CASSDYSDSSYEQYF. The CDR3, as DNA: TGTGCCAGCAGCGATTACTCAGACTCCTCCTACGAGCAGTACTTC.

The chain is built from TRBV6-5 and TRBJ2-7; 8 bases match TRBD2. V dropped 4 bases and J dropped 2; count of bases not matched to a gene: 4. CDR3 length equals 14 residues. Germline CDR1 MNHEY, CDR2 SVGAGI. The CDR3 is CASSSSGGTYEQYF. The CDR3, as DNA: TGTGCCAGCAGTTCCAGCGGGGGCACCTACGAGCAGTACTTC.

This sequence joins TRBV7-9 and TRBJ2-7; TRBD1 matches 11 bases. The CDR3 is 15 amino acids. The ends lost 2 bases at V and 6 bases at J; junction bases unmatched: 6. Germline CDR1 and CDR2: SEHNR and FQNEAQ (reference sequence). Here the CDR3 reads CASSLRDRGVFEQYF. The CDR3 nucleotides read TGTGCCAGCAGCTTAAGGGACAGGGGGGTTTTCGAGCAGTACTTC.

V and J are TRBV27 and TRBJ1-1; 7 bases map to TRBD1. V lost 2 bases, J lost 2 bases, and 2 bases stayed unmatched. There are 14 residues in the CDR3. CDR1 is MNHEY and CDR2 is SMNVEV in the germline V gene (reference sequence). The CDR3 region is CASSLGTANTEAFF. Written as DNA, the CDR3 is TGTGCCAGCAGTTTAGGGACAGCTAACACTGAAGCTTTCTTT.

The V gene is TRBV14, the J gene TRBJ2-7; a possible D gene is TRBD2 (6 bases). V dropped 1 base and J dropped 6 bases, with 7 bases sitting between them. Looked up from germline, CDR1 is SGHDN and CDR2 is FVKESK. The CDR3 length is 12 residues. In DNA, the CDR3 is TGTGCCAGCAGCCAAGGGGGGGTCGAGCAGTACTTC. Protein: CASSQGGVEQYF.

The chain has TRBV5-1 and TRBJ1-1, with 9 bases matching TRBD1. The CDR3 is made up of 14 amino acids. In germline, CDR1 is SGHRS, CDR2 YFSETQ. V shed 3 bases and J 3 bases; nucleotides not matched to a gene: 3. The CDR3 sequence: CASSSGQGHTEAFF. Here the CDR3 DNA reads TGCGCCAGCAGCTCGGGACAGGGTCACACTGAAGCTTTCTTT.

DNA of the CDR3: TGCGCCAGCAGCTCGGCCACTAGCGGGAATGAGCAGTTCTTC. The encoded protein is CASSSATSGNEQFF. V is TRBV5-1 and J is TRBJ2-1, with TRBD2 identical over 9 bases. The CDR3 is made up of 14 amino acids. V shed 3 bases, J shed 7 bases, and the junction held 5 bases outside the gene matches. CDR1 and CDR2 from the germline V gene are SGHRS and YFSETQ. Looking up the rest from reference TRBV5-1 and TRBJ2-1 gives the full variable domain: KAGVTQTPRYLIKTRGQQVTLSCSPISGHRSVSWYQQTPGQGLQFLFEYFSETQRNKGNFPGRFSGRQFSNSRSEMNVSTLELGDSALYLCASSSATSGNEQFFGPGTRLTVL.

The chain joins TRBV2 to TRBJ2-2; tentative D call: TRBD2 (7 bases). The V gene's germline CDR1 is SNHLY and CDR2 FYNNEI. V lost 7 bases, J lost 5 bases, and 14 bases lay in between. CDR3 length: 14 residues. The CDR3 is CASTLGRGTGELFF. The CDR3 DNA sequence: TGTGCCAGCACCCTTGGGAGGGGGACCGGGGAGCTGTTTTTT.

J is TRBJ1-1 and V is TRBV5-1, with TRBD1 matching 9 bases. Germline V gene lookup returns CDR1 SGHRS and CDR2 YFSETQ. Trimming took 4 bases from V and 0 from J; bases not matched to a gene: 7. This CDR3 contains 16 residues. CDR3 DNA sequence: TGCGCCAGCAGCCCCGACAGGGGGATATTGAACACTGAAGCTTTCTTT. Its translation is CASSPDRGILNTEAFF.

Regarding this clone: One base away lies a much larger clone, so this may be a sequencing read error. The sample has other DNA sequences that encode this CDR3 too. The gene calls are TRBV5-1 and TRBJ1-2, with 8 nucleotides matching TRBD1. After removal of 0 bases from V and 2 bases from J, the junction contained 3 bases not matched to a gene. The CDR3 contains 15 residues. Germline assignment: CDR1 SGHRS and CDR2 YFSETQ. The CDR3 sequence: CASSLAGTGNYGYTF. CDR3 nucleotides: TGCGCCAGCAGCTTGGCCGGGACAGGCAACTATGGCTACACCTTC.

This clone has just a few counts. This sequence joins TRBV5-8 and TRBJ2-5; 8 positions match TRBD1. The trim removed 0 bases at V and 5 bases at J, leaving 0 bases unmatched. Germline V CDR1 and CDR2: SGHTS, YDEGEE. The CDR3 spans 13 residues. CDR3 sequence (DNA): TGTGCCAGCAGCTTGGACAGGGGGGAGACCCAGTACTTC. This sequence encodes CASSLDRGETQYF. Filled out from reference TRBV5-8 and TRBJ2-5, the complete variable domain reads EAGVTQSPTHLIKTRGQQATLRCSPISGHTSVYWYQQALGLGLQFLLWYDEGEERNRGNFPPRFSGRQFPNYSSELNVNALELEDSALYLCASSLDRGETQYFGPGTRLLVL.

The chain has TRBV7-2 and TRBJ2-7; D remains ambiguous. V gave up 3 bases and J gave up 4 bases, with 4 bases separating them. This CDR3 has 11 residues. Germline V gives CDR1 SGHTA, CDR2 FQGNSA. This CDR3 is CASSFRYEQYF. The CDR3 DNA reads TGTGCCAGCAGCTTCCGGTACGAGCAGTACTTC.